The T cell receptor beta chain under discussion was sequenced for a study of cytomegalovirus exposure and HLA in healthy donors. Study results and caveats: An analysis done earlier found most TCR beta V segments productive about 90% or about 30% of the time.

Nominally healthy donors provided the samples, though records likely missed some immune exposures. Germline CDR1 reads LGHNA; CDR2 reads YSLEER. The CDR3 extends over 15 amino acids. Deletions cut 1 base from V and 2 bases from J, with 12 bases between. Remarks on this clone: Its antigen is not identified.

With 60 Vbeta and 13 Jbeta primers, the PCR was carried out. TCRdb keeps only in-frame clones here, not all; method: immunoSEQ multiplex PCR. The sample carries 95,000 or so clones, about three quarters recorded once. The source material was PBMCs. The rearrangement joins TRBV4-3 to TRBJ2-7, with D tentatively TRBD1 (5 bases). The source of this sequence is a woman aged 45-60 years in good health and CMV-seropositive. Here the CDR3 reads CASSQVSDTTYEQYF. The CDR3 region has the DNA TGCGCCAGCAGCCAAGTTTCGGACACAACCTACGAGCAGTACTTC.